These T cell receptor beta chains were read from a single sample in a study of metastatic and nonmetastatic thyroid tumors. TCRdb re-called clones from the PCR reads using MiXCR. The sample carries tens of thousands of clones, roughly 13% recorded once. Sequences were obtained from blood. The receptors here all came from a female donor with papillary thyroid cancer or a benign thyroid nodule (not recorded which). Some clones in this sample may be carry-over from other donors' samples. Each CDR3 is given with its conserved first and last residue. A D gene is named only where the DNA matches it firmly. The size field is filled for only some rows; it gives once, few, many or a size class.

clone size	V gene	J gene	D gene	CDR3 protein	CDR3 DNA
-	TRBV20-1	TRBJ1-1	-	CSAATSGPKNTEAFF	TGCAGTGCTGCCACCTCGGGGCCGAAGAACACTGAAGCTTTCTTT
many	TRBV11-2	TRBJ2-1	TRBD2	CASTPPSGWGGTYNEQFF	TGTGCCAGCACCCCCCCAAGTGGGTGGGGGGGGACCTACAATGAGCAGTTCTTC
few	TRBV6-1	TRBJ2-7	TRBD1	CASTGVGTGVYEQYF	TGTGCCAGCACCGGAGTGGGGACAGGGGTCTACGAGCAGTACTTC
many	TRBV7-9	TRBJ2-2	TRBD2	CASSLVAGGTGELFF	TGTGCCAGCAGCTTAGTCGCGGGGGGGACCGGGGAGCTGTTTTTT
many	TRBV5-1	TRBJ2-5	-	CASSFGPPQETQYF	TGCGCCAGCAGCTTTGGGCCCCCTCAGGAGACCCAGTACTTC
many	TRBV6-1	TRBJ2-7	-	CASSESVGTGSSYEQYF	TGTGCCAGCAGTGAATCCGTGGGGACCGGGAGCTCCTACGAGCAGTACTTC
-	TRBV6-1	TRBJ1-2	-	CASSPDGTVGYTF	TGTGCCAGCAGCCCCGATGGGACGGTCGGCTACACCTTC
many	TRBV27	TRBJ2-5	-	CASSLSISRQETQYF	TGTGCCAGCAGTTTATCGATTTCTCGCCAAGAGACCCAGTACTTC
many	TRBV7-9	TRBJ2-7	-	CASSPSTYEQYF	TGTGCCAGCAGCCCTTCTACCTACGAGCAGTACTTC
many	TRBV20-1	TRBJ2-3	-	CSANSATDTDTQYF	TGCAGTGCTAACAGTGCCACTGACACAGATACGCAGTATTTT
many	TRBV14	TRBJ2-5	TRBD2	CASSQGVTSGEETQYF	TGTGCCAGCAGCCAAGGTGTGACTAGCGGCGAAGAGACCCAGTACTTC
many	TRBV20-1	TRBJ2-5	-	CSARVGLPQETQYF	TGCAGTGCTAGAGTCGGGCTACCCCAAGAGACCCAGTACTTC
many	TRBV19	TRBJ1-4	TRBD1	CASQGTATNEKLFF	TGTGCCTCACAGGGGACGGCAACTAATGAAAAACTGTTTTTT
many	TRBV7-8	TRBJ2-2	TRBD2	CASSLVAGAGGSGELFF	TGTGCCAGCAGCTTAGTTGCTGGAGCGGGAGGTTCCGGGGAGCTGTTTTTT
many	TRBV3-1	TRBJ2-1	-	CASRPGEYDVNEQFF	TGTGCCAGCCGACCCGGGGAGTACGACGTTAATGAGCAGTTCTTC
many	TRBV28	TRBJ2-1	TRBD2	CASRTAGNWNEQFF	TGTGCCAGCAGAACAGCGGGAAATTGGAATGAGCAGTTCTTC
few	TRBV9	TRBJ2-4	-	CASSAGGDLAKNIQYF	TGTGCCAGCAGCGCCGGAGGGGATCTAGCCAAAAACATTCAGTACTTC
many	TRBV20-1	TRBJ2-3	TRBD2	CSAPPRGVTDTQYF	TGCAGTGCTCCCCCGCGGGGGGTCACAGATACGCAGTATTTT
-	TRBV6-4	TRBJ2-1	-	CASSDPRTTGQFF	TGTGCCAGCAGTGACCCTCGGACCACGGGGCAGTTCTTC
many	TRBV6-1	TRBJ1-1	-	CASSVAGKASF	TGTGCCAGCAGTGTGGCAGGAAAAGCTTCCTTT
-	TRBV7-9	TRBJ1-1	-	CASSDRGPRDTEAFF	TGTGCCAGCAGCGACCGGGGTCCTAGGGACACTGAAGCTTTCTTT
many	TRBV12-3/TRBV12-4	TRBJ2-1	-	CASKKGTGGILDEQFF	TGTGCCAGCAAAAAGGGAACGGGGGGCATTTTGGATGAGCAGTTCTTC
many	TRBV7-9	TRBJ2-3	-	CASSRGGLDQDTQYF	TGTGCCAGCAGCCGTGGGGGTCTAGACCAAGATACGCAGTATTTT
many	TRBV24-1	TRBJ1-6	-	CATRTRATNSPLHF	TGTGCCACCCGCACCCGGGCTACTAATTCACCCCTCCACTTT
many	TRBV6-1	TRBJ2-2	-	CASSWGGQIWELFF	TGTGCCAGCAGCTGGGGCGGGCAAATCTGGGAGCTGTTTTTT
many	TRBV20-1	TRBJ2-5	TRBD2	CSAVLAGIQETQYF	TGCAGTGCTGTACTAGCGGGGATCCAAGAGACCCAGTACTTC
many	TRBV7-9	TRBJ1-3	-	CASSPVGVGNTIYF	TGTGCCAGCAGCCCTGTCGGGGTTGGAAACACCATATATTTT
many	TRBV7-3	TRBJ2-3	-	CASSLNSGGEGYF	TGTGCCAGCAGCTTAAATTCCGGGGGTGAGGGGTATTTT
medium-sized	TRBV2	TRBJ1-6	-	CASRGTGSPLHF	TGTGCCAGCAGGGGGACCGGTTCACCCCTCCACTTT
many	TRBV20-1	TRBJ1-1	-	CSASTGPNTEAFF	TGCAGTGCTAGCACGGGACCCAACACTGAAGCTTTCTTT
many	TRBV5-1	TRBJ2-3	TRBD1	CASSWTGGADTQYF	TGCGCCAGCAGCTGGACAGGGGGCGCGGATACGCAGTATTTT
few	TRBV6-1	TRBJ2-5	-	CASSGQGETQYF	TGTGCCAGCAGTGGCCAGGGAGAGACCCAGTACTTC
many	TRBV14	TRBJ1-1	-	CASSQETRRWAFF	TGTGCCAGCAGCCAAGAAACTCGGAGATGGGCTTTCTTT
many	TRBV20-1	TRBJ2-7	-	CSARPLTAYEQYF	TGCAGTGCTAGGCCCTTAACAGCCTACGAGCAGTACTTC
few	TRBV6-1	TRBJ1-5	-	CASSVYSNQPQHF	TGTGCCAGCTCGGTGTATAGCAATCAGCCCCAGCATTTT
few	TRBV10-3	TRBJ2-2	TRBD1	CAIRQGQGAAGELFF	TGTGCCATCAGACAGGGACAGGGTGCCGCCGGGGAGCTGTTTTTT
-	TRBV7-2	TRBJ1-5	-	CASSLSGTRNQPQHF	TGTGCCAGCAGCTTATCGGGCACTCGAAATCAGCCCCAGCATTTT
many	TRBV6-1	TRBJ2-3	-	CASGRGDTQYF	TGTGCCAGCGGGCGGGGAGATACGCAGTATTTT
few	TRBV29-1	TRBJ2-2	-	CSVHGATSNTGELFF	TGCAGCGTTCACGGCGCCACCTCGAACACCGGGGAGCTGTTTTTT
-	TRBV5-6	TRBJ2-1	TRBD2	CANSARLAGVSEQFF	TGTGCCAACAGCGCCCGACTAGCTGGAGTGAGTGAGCAGTTCTTC
many	TRBV11-2	TRBJ1-3	-	CASSYAAGSASGNTIYF	TGTGCCAGCAGCTATGCCGCCGGGAGTGCATCTGGAAACACCATATATTTT
many	TRBV29-1	TRBJ2-5	TRBD2	CSVHLAGQQETQYF	TGCAGCGTTCACCTAGCGGGACAACAAGAGACCCAGTACTTC
many	TRBV6-4	TRBJ2-5	TRBD2	CASSRTSGLQETQYF	TGTGCCAGCAGTCGCACTAGCGGACTACAAGAGACCCAGTACTTC
many	TRBV3-1	TRBJ2-5	-	CASSHRGRAQETQYF	TGTGCCAGCAGCCATAGAGGACGAGCCCAAGAGACCCAGTACTTC
many	TRBV18	TRBJ2-3	-	CASSPPAGLTDTQYF	TGTGCCAGCTCACCACCGGCAGGCCTCACAGATACGCAGTATTTT
many	TRBV7-3	TRBJ2-3	-	CASARAGGSDTQYF	TGTGCCAGCGCCAGAGCGGGTGGATCGGATACGCAGTATTTT
many	TRBV11-1	TRBJ2-1	TRBD1	CASSKGQGFNEQFF	TGTGCCAGCAGCAAAGGACAGGGGTTTAATGAGCAGTTCTTC
many	TRBV5-1	TRBJ2-5	-	CASSLDYGETQYF	TGCGCCAGCAGTTTAGATTACGGAGAGACCCAGTACTTC